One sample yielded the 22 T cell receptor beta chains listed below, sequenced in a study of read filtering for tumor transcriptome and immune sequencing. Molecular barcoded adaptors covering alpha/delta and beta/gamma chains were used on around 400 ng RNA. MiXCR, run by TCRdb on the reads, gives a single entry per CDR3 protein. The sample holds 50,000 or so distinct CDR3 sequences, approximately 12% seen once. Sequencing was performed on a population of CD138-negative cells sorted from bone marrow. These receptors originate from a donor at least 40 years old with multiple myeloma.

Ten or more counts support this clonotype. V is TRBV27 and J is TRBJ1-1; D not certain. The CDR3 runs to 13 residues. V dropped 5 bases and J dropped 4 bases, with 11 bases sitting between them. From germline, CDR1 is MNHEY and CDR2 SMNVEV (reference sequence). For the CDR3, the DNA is TGTGCCAGCAGTCCGGGGTTGGTCACTGAAGCTTTCTTT. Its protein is CASSPGLVTEAFF.

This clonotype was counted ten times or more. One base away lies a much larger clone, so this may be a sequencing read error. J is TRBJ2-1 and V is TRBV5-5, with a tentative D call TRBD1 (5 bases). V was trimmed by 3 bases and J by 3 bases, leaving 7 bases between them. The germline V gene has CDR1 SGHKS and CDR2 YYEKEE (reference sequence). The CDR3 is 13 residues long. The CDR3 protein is CASSSDSYNEQFF. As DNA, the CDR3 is TGTGCCAGCAGCTCCGACAGCTACAATGAGCAGTTCTTC.

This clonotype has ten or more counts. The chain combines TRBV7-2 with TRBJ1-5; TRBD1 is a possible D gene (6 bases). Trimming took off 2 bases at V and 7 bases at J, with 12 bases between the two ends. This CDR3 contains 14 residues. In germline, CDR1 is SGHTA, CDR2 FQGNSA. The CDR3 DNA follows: TGTGCCAGCAGCTTACTGGGGGCAGGACAGCCCCAGCATTTT. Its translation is CASSLLGAGQPQHF.

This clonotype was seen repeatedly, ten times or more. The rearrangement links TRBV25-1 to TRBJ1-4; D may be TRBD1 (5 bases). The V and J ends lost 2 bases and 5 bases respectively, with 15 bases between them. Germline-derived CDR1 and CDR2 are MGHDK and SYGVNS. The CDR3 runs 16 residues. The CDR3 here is CASSEDAGRKNEKLFF. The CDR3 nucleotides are TGTGCCAGCAGTGAAGATGCAGGGCGTAAAAATGAAAAACTGTTTTTT.

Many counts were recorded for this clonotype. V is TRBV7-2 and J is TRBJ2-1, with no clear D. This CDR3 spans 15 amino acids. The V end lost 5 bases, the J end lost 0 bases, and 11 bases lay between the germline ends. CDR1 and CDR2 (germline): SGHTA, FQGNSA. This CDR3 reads CASSPAVSSYNEQFF. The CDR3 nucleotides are TGTGCCAGCAGCCCAGCAGTCAGCTCCTACAATGAGCAGTTCTTC.

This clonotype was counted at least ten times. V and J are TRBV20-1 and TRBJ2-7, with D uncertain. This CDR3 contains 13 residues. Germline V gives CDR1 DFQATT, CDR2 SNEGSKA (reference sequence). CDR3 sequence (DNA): TGCAGCGGCTACGACCCGCAGAGCTACGAGCAGTACTTC. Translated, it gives CSGYDPQSYEQYF.

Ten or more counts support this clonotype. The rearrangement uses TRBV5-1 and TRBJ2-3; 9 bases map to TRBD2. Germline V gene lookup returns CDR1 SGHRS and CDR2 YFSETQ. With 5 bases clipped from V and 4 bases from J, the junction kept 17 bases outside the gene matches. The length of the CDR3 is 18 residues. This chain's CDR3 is CASSPTGASGNQADTQYF. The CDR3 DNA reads TGCGCCAGCAGTCCCACCGGTGCTAGCGGGAATCAAGCAGATACGCAGTATTTT.

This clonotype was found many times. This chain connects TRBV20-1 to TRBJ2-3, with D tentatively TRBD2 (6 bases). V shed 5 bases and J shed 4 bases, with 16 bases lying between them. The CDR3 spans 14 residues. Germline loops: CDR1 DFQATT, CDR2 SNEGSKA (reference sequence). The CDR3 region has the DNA TGCAGTGCTGATCTCCGGGAGCCCCCAGATACGCAGTATTTT. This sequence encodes CSADLREPPDTQYF.

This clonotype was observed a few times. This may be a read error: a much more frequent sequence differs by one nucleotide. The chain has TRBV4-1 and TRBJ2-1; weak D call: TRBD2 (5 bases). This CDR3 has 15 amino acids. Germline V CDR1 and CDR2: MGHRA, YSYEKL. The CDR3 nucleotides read TGCGCCAGCAGCCAGGTGTGGACTGTCTACAATGTGCAGTTCTTC. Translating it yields CASSQVWTVYNVQFF.

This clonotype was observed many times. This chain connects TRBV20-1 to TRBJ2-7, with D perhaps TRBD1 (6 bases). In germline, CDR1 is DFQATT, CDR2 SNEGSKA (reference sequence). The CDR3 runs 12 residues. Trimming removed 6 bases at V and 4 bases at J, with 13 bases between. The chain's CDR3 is CSANRDSYEQYF. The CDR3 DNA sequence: TGCAGTGCCAACAGGGATTCGTACGAGCAGTACTTC.

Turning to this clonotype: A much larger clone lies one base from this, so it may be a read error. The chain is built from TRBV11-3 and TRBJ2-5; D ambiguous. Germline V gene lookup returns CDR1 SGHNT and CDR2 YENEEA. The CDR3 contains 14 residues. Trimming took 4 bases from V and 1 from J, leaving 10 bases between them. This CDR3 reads CASSSLSPQETQYF. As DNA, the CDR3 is TGTGCCAGCAGCTCTCTCTCCCCCCAAGAGACCCAGTACTTC. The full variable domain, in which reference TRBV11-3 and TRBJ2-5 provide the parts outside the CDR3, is EAGVVQSPRYKIIEKKQPVAFWCNPISGHNTLYWYLQNLGQGPELLIRYENEEAVDDSQLPKDRFSAERLKGVDSTLKIQPAELGDSAVYLCASSSLSPQETQYFGPGTRLLVL.

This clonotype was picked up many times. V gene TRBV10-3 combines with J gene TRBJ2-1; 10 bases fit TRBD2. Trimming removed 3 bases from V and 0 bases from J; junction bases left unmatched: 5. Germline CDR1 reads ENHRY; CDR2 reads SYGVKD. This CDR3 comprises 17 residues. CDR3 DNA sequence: TGTGCCATCAGTGACCCGTCTAGCGGGAGCTCCTACAATGAGCAGTTCTTC. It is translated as CAISDPSSGSSYNEQFF.

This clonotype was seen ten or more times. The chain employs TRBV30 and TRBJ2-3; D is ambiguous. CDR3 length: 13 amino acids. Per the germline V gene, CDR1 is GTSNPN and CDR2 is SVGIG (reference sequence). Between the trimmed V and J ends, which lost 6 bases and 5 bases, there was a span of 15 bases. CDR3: CACAPMGGDTQYF. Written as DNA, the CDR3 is TGTGCCTGCGCTCCGATGGGTGGAGATACGCAGTATTTT. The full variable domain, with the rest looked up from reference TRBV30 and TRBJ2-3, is SQTIHQWPATLVQPVGSPLSLECTVEGTSNPNLYWYRQAAGRGLQLLFYSVGIGQISSEVPQNLSASRPQDRQFILSSKKLLLSDSGFYLCACAPMGGDTQYFGPGTRLTVL.

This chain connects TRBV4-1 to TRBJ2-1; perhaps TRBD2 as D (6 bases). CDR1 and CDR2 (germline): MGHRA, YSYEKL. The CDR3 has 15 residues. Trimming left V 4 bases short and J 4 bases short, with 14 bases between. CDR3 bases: TGCGCCAGCAGCCTCCAACTAGCTCCTTACAATGAGCAGTTCTTC. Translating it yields CASSLQLAPYNEQFF.

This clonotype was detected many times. The CDR3 nucleotides read TGCGCCAGCAGCTTGGGGCTACAGGGCTCCCAAGAGACCCAGTACTTC. Its translation: CASSLGLQGSQETQYF. The genes are TRBV5-1 and TRBJ2-5; tentatively, D is TRBD1 (6 bases). The V end lost 0 bases, the J end lost 1 base, and 13 bases lay between the germline ends. Germline V gene lookup returns CDR1 SGHRS and CDR2 YFSETQ. The CDR3 runs to 16 residues.

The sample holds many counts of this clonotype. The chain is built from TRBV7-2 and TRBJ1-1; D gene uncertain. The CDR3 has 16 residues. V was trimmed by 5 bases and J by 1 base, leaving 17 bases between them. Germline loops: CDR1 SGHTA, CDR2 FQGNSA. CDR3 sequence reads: CASSRGVFGENTEAFF. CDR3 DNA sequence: TGTGCCAGCAGCCGAGGAGTGTTTGGGGAGAACACTGAAGCTTTCTTT.

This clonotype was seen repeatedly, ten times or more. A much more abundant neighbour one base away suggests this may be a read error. CDR3 residues: CASSPGQFSYNGQFF. The CDR3 nucleotides are TGTGCCAGCAGCCCCGGACAGTTCTCCTACAATGGGCAGTTCTTC. V is TRBV11-1 and J is TRBJ2-1; D might be TRBD1 (6 bases). Germline V lookup: CDR1 SGHAT, CDR2 FQDESV (reference sequence). This CDR3 has 15 residues.

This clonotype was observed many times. The CDR3 sequence is CASSLDWDTEAFF. The CDR3 DNA reads as TGTGCCAGCAGTTTAGATTGGGACACTGAAGCTTTCTTT. The V and J genes are TRBV28 and TRBJ1-1; no clear D gene. V lost 2 bases to trimming and J lost 3 bases, with 7 bases between them. This CDR3 is 13 amino acids long. CDR1 MDHEN and CDR2 SYDVKM come from the germline V gene.

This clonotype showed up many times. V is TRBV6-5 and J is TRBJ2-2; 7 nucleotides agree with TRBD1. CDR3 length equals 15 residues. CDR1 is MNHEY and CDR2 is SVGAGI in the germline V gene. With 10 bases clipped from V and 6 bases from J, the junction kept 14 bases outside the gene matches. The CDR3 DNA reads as TGTGCCACCTCCATGGGAACAGGGGTGCCCGGGGAGCTGTTTTTT. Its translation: CATSMGTGVPGELFF.

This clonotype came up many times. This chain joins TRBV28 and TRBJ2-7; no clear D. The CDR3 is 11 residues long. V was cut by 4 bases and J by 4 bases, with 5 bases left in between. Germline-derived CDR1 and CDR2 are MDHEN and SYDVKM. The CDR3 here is CASSSQYEQYF. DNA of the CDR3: TGTGCCAGCAGTTCTCAGTACGAGCAGTACTTC. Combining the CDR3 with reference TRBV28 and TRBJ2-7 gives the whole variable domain DVKVTQSSRYLVKRTGEKVFLECVQDMDHENMFWYRQDPGLGLRLIYFSYDVKMKEKGDIPEGYSVSREKKERFSLILESASTNQTSMYLCASSSQYEQYFGPGTRLTVT.

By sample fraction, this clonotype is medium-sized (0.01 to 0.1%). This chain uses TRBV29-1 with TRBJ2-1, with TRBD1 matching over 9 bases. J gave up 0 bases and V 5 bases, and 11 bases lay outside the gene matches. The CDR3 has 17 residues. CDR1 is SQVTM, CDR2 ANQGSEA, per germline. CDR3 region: CSVFTGQGINSYNEQFF. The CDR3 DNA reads TGCAGCGTTTTTACGGGACAGGGCATTAACTCCTACAATGAGCAGTTCTTC.

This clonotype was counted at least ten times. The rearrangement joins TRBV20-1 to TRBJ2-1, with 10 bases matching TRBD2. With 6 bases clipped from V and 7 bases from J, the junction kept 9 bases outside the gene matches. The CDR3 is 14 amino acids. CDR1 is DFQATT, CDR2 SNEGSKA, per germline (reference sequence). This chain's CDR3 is CSATAGGPGNEQFF. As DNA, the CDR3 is TGCAGTGCGACAGCGGGAGGGCCCGGAAATGAGCAGTTCTTC.